This T cell receptor delta chain was identified during a study of gamma-delta chains in newborns, infants, children. TCRdb re-called the reads via CATT. The table lists 2,500 to 3,500 delta-chain clones, 40% to 60% of them singletons. V shed 5 bases, J shed 0 bases, and the junction held 24 bases outside the gene matches. Per the germline V gene, CDR1 is TSWWSYY and CDR2 is QGS. The CDR3 sequence is 23 residues long. Details on this clone: This may be a read error, as it is one base from a much larger clone. The identical CDR3 is also encoded by other nucleotide sequences in the sample.

The sample was blood. The rearrangement links TRDV1 to TRDJ1, with TRDD3 identical over 13 bases. This receptor was identified in a child who received the measles vaccine. The CDR3 region has the DNA TGTGCTCTTGGGAACCTAGTGTATCATTCACTGGGGGATACGCCTCCTTACACCGATAAACTCATCTTT. Protein product: CALGNLVYHSLGDTPPYTDKLIF.